This is a list of T cell receptor beta chains from one sample in a study of technical replicates of blood from several donors. Profiled with immunoSEQ multiplex PCR; TCRdb holds only in-frame clones, not every one. The data show around 53,000 clones, 86% seen once. Sequenced: PBMCs. Source of these receptors: a human donor in good health. Some clones in this sample may be carry-over from other donors' samples. Each CDR3 is given with its conserved first and last residue. D genes are given only for firm matches.

cdr3_aa | v_call | d_call
CASSYSTSSYNEQFF | TRBV6-5 | NA
CASLRDWNQPQHF | TRBV28 | NA
CASSRGQWDYGYTF | TRBV7-9 | TRBD1
CASSPSGQAGSYEQYF | TRBV7-2 | NA
CASSLTGEPEAFF | TRBV7-6 | TRBD1
CASSTQRGYEQYF | TRBV7-2 | NA
CASSLVSDAGVSTDTQYF | TRBV7-2 | TRBD2
CASSPLTGGTDEQFF | TRBV4-3 | TRBD2
CSATPGASGGTSSYNEQFF | TRBV29-1 | TRBD2
CASSDSYSYEQYF | TRBV2 | NA
CSVEGLAGGSEQYF | TRBV29-1 | TRBD2
CASSFRRASTDTQYF | TRBV5-4 | NA
CASSLGQRGAKETQYF | TRBV5-4 | TRBD2
CASSPGRRAPYEQYF | TRBV4-1 | NA
CATSRDLGGTGGSENIQYF | TRBV15 | TRBD1
CASSPHRAEAFF | TRBV21-1 | NA
CASSQALEGAAFF | TRBV4-2 | TRBD1
CASSKDRSYGYTF | TRBV5-6 | NA
CASSQGQGASYEQYF | TRBV4-1 | TRBD1
CASSPGLPDTQYF | TRBV5-6 | NA
CASSLFLAGSNEQFF | TRBV5-4 | TRBD2
CASSEANSGQGRDEQYF | TRBV6-1 | TRBD1
CASSQQISSYNEQFF | TRBV6-5 | NA
CASSFGGGGYNEQFF | TRBV13 | TRBD2
CASSLGTGGQPQHF | TRBV6-1 | TRBD1
CASSKGGAEGYTF | TRBV7-3 | NA
CAIKTTGVGNEQFF | TRBV10-3 | TRBD1
CASSQDWRGGDTQYF | TRBV4-2 | NA
CASSWARGGGKYF | TRBV2 | NA
CASSVVGEGTQYF | TRBV9 | NA
CASSQESRGKQFF | TRBV4-3 | NA
CASSQDEVASGSSYEQYF | TRBV4-2 | TRBD2
CSVEEERTTANYGYTF | TRBV29-1 | NA
CASGWRQGPPGELFF | TRBV12-5 | TRBD1
CASSLGQGNTGELFF | TRBV5-1 | TRBD1
CASSFQGDQPQHF | TRBV6-1 | NA
CASSADGEGYTF | TRBV7-3 | NA
CASSTMGQGTDTQYF | TRBV7-2 | TRBD1
CAWEGAGAGEQYF | TRBV30 | TRBD1